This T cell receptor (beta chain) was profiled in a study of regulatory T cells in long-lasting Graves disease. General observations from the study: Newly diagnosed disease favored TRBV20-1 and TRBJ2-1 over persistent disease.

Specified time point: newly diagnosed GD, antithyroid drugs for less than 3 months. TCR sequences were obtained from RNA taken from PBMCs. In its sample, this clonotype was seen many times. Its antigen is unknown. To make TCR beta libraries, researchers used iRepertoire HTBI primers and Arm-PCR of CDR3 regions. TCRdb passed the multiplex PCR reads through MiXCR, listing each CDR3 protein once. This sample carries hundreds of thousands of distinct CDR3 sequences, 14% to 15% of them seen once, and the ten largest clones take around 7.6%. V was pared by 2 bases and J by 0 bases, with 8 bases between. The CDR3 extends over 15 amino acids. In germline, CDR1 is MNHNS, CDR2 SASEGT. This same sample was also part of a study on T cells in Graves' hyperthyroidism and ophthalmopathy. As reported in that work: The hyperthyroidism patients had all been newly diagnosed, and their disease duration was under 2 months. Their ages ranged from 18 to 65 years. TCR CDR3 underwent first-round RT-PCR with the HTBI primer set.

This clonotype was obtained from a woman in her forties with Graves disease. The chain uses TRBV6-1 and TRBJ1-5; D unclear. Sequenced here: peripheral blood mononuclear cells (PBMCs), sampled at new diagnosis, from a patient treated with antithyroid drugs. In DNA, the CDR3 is TGTGCCAGCAGTGAATATCGCGGTAGCAATCAGCCCCAGCATTTT. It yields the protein CASSEYRGSNQPQHF.